A selection of T cell receptor beta chains follows, all from one sample in a study of cytomegalovirus exposure and HLA in healthy donors. Assay: immunoSEQ multiplex PCR; the TCRdb copy retains only in-frame clones and omits some. The table lists some 98,000 clones, about 76% of them singletons. What was sequenced was PBMCs. Every receptor here comes from a human donor in good health. The CDR3 runs from the conserved cysteine through the conserved F or W. The order of the fields is D gene, V gene, clone size, J gene, CDR3 length, CDR3 DNA, CDR3 protein. D genes are given only for firm matches. Size tells how often a clone was seen (once, few, many) or the class of an expanded clone, and some rows leave it out.

d_call: TRBD1
v_call: TRBV10-1
clone_size: .
j_call: TRBJ2-1
cdr3_length: 14
cdr3_nt: TGCGCGACAAGTGACAGGGGGCGGAACAATGAGCAGTTCTTC
cdr3_aa: CATSDRGRNNEQFF

d_call: .
v_call: TRBV30
clone_size: few
j_call: TRBJ1-1
cdr3_length: 14
cdr3_nt: TGTGCCTGGAGGCAGGGGAATGGGTTTGGTGAAGCTTTCTTT
cdr3_aa: CAWRQGNGFGEAFF

d_call: .
v_call: TRBV10-3
clone_size: .
j_call: TRBJ2-2
cdr3_length: 17
cdr3_nt: TGTGCCATCAGTGAGTTTCAGGCAGACCGGAACACCGGGGAGCTGTTTTTT
cdr3_aa: CAISEFQADRNTGELFF

d_call: TRBD1
v_call: TRBV5-4
clone_size: .
j_call: TRBJ2-6
cdr3_length: 18
cdr3_nt: TGTGCCAGCAGCCCACCGACAGGGGGCTTCTCTGGGGCCAACGTCCTGACTTTC
cdr3_aa: CASSPPTGGFSGANVLTF

d_call: TRBD1
v_call: TRBV15
clone_size: .
j_call: TRBJ2-1
cdr3_length: 16
cdr3_nt: TGTGCCACCAGCAGCGGTGGTCGAGCGACAGGGGGAGAGCAGTTCTTC
cdr3_aa: CATSSGGRATGGEQFF

d_call: .
v_call: TRBV11-3
clone_size: .
j_call: TRBJ2-1
cdr3_length: 16
cdr3_nt: TGTGCCAGCAGCCGTACGACAGGAGGATGGGGCAATGAGCAGTTCTTC
cdr3_aa: CASSRTTGGWGNEQFF

d_call: TRBD1
v_call: TRBV2
clone_size: .
j_call: TRBJ1-1
cdr3_length: 14
cdr3_nt: TGTGCCAGCACCCAGACAGGGGTGCAAACTGAAGCTTTCTTT
cdr3_aa: CASTQTGVQTEAFF

d_call: TRBD2
v_call: TRBV19
clone_size: .
j_call: TRBJ2-2
cdr3_length: 14
cdr3_nt: TGTGCCAGTAGTACGGGAGGGAATCCCGGGGAGCTGTTTTTT
cdr3_aa: CASSTGGNPGELFF

d_call: .
v_call: TRBV10-2
clone_size: .
j_call: TRBJ1-1
cdr3_length: 12
cdr3_nt: TGCGCCAGCACTACCCCGGGGGCTGAAGCTTTCTTT
cdr3_aa: CASTTPGAEAFF

d_call: TRBD2
v_call: TRBV27
clone_size: .
j_call: TRBJ2-7
cdr3_length: 14
cdr3_nt: TGTGCCAGCAGGTTACTAGCGGGAGGATACGAGCAGTACTTC
cdr3_aa: CASRLLAGGYEQYF

d_call: TRBD2
v_call: TRBV10-2
clone_size: .
j_call: TRBJ2-2
cdr3_length: 18
cdr3_nt: TGCGCCAGCAGTGAGACAGGACTAGCGGGAGTATGGACCGGGGAGCTGTTTTTT
cdr3_aa: CASSETGLAGVWTGELFF

d_call: .
v_call: TRBV19
clone_size: .
j_call: TRBJ1-2
cdr3_length: 15
cdr3_nt: TGTGCCAGTACCATGAGGGCCTGGACCAACTATGGCTACACCTTC
cdr3_aa: CASTMRAWTNYGYTF

d_call: .
v_call: TRBV29-1
clone_size: .
j_call: TRBJ1-3
cdr3_length: 15
cdr3_nt: TGCAGCGCGGGGCGGGGGTACGGCTCTGGAAACACCATATATTTT
cdr3_aa: CSAGRGYGSGNTIYF

d_call: .
v_call: TRBV19
clone_size: few
j_call: TRBJ1-6
cdr3_length: 15
cdr3_nt: TGTGCCAGTAGTACCCCCGCCGGTTATGCTTCACCCCTCCACTTT
cdr3_aa: CASSTPAGYASPLHF

d_call: .
v_call: TRBV7-9
clone_size: .
j_call: TRBJ2-7
cdr3_length: 16
cdr3_nt: TGTGCCAGCAGCTCCGACGGGGCAGGGGCTATCTACGAGCAGTACTTC
cdr3_aa: CASSSDGAGAIYEQYF

d_call: TRBD2
v_call: TRBV5-4
clone_size: .
j_call: TRBJ2-3
cdr3_length: 16
cdr3_nt: TGTGCCAGCAGCCCCAGGATAGCGGGAGGTACAGATACGCAGTATTTT
cdr3_aa: CASSPRIAGGTDTQYF

d_call: TRBD2
v_call: TRBV6-6
clone_size: .
j_call: TRBJ2-3
cdr3_length: 14
cdr3_nt: TGTGCCAGCAGTCAACTAGCGGGAAGGGATACGCAGTATTTT
cdr3_aa: CASSQLAGRDTQYF